The rows below give T cell receptor beta chains drawn from one sample of a study of siplizumab effects on memory and regulatory T cells. Only in-frame clones appear in the TCRdb table, and some are missing; sequencing was by immunoSEQ multiplex PCR. Of some 100,000 clones in the sample, roughly 95% were seen once. Sequencing was done on a sample of naive CD4+ T cells sorted from blood. The receptors stem from a human donor in good health. Each CDR3 is given with its conserved first and last residue. The order of the fields is clone size, J gene, V gene, D gene, CDR3 DNA, CDR3 protein. A D gene is named only where the DNA matches it firmly. Clone size, where shown, is once, few, many, or a class for clones that have expanded.

abundance: .
j_gene: TRBJ1-6
v_gene: TRBV19
d_gene: .
CDR3nt: TGTGCCAGTACCCCCCAGGGATTCGGATCACCCCTCCACTTT
CDR3aa: CASTPQGFGSPLHF

abundance: .
j_gene: TRBJ1-1
v_gene: TRBV28
d_gene: .
CDR3nt: TGTGCCACCCGGCGGGGACCGAACACTGAAGCTTTCTTT
CDR3aa: CATRRGPNTEAFF

abundance: .
j_gene: TRBJ1-2
v_gene: TRBV14
d_gene: .
CDR3nt: TGTGCCAGCAGCCCCGGCAGAGTTAACTATGGCTACACCTTC
CDR3aa: CASSPGRVNYGYTF

abundance: .
j_gene: TRBJ1-5
v_gene: TRBV9
d_gene: .
CDR3nt: TGTGCCAGCGGGGGCCTAGACAATCAGCCCCAGCATTTT
CDR3aa: CASGGLDNQPQHF

abundance: .
j_gene: TRBJ2-7
v_gene: TRBV6-5
d_gene: .
CDR3nt: TGTGCCAGCAGTTACTCTCCGGAACAGTTCTACGAGCAGTACTTC
CDR3aa: CASSYSPEQFYEQYF

abundance: .
j_gene: TRBJ1-2
v_gene: TRBV2
d_gene: .
CDR3nt: TGTGCCAGACGAATTCTGGGGGTCCCCTATGGCTACACCTTC
CDR3aa: CARRILGVPYGYTF

abundance: .
j_gene: TRBJ1-4
v_gene: TRBV21-1
d_gene: .
CDR3nt: TGTGCCAGCAGCAAAGCCCGGGACACCTCCGGGGATGAAAAACTGTTTTTT
CDR3aa: CASSKARDTSGDEKLFF

abundance: .
j_gene: TRBJ1-1
v_gene: TRBV7-9
d_gene: .
CDR3nt: TGTGCCAGCAGCTTACAGATGAACACTGAAGCTTTCTTT
CDR3aa: CASSLQMNTEAFF

abundance: .
j_gene: TRBJ2-1
v_gene: TRBV20-1
d_gene: .
CDR3nt: TGCAGTGCTCAGGGGAATGAGCAGTTCTTC
CDR3aa: CSAQGNEQFF

abundance: .
j_gene: TRBJ2-1
v_gene: TRBV10-3
d_gene: TRBD1
CDR3nt: TGTGCCATCAGTGACACAGGGGGCTACAATGAGCAGTTCTTC
CDR3aa: CAISDTGGYNEQFF

abundance: few
j_gene: TRBJ1-2
v_gene: TRBV2
d_gene: TRBD1
CDR3nt: TGTGCCAGCAGTGACACAGGGGGCTATGGCTACACCTTC
CDR3aa: CASSDTGGYGYTF

abundance: .
j_gene: TRBJ2-2
v_gene: TRBV7-2
d_gene: .
CDR3nt: TGTGCCAGCAGCTTAGCGCATCCGGGGAACACCGGGGAGCTGTTTTTT
CDR3aa: CASSLAHPGNTGELFF

abundance: .
j_gene: TRBJ2-5
v_gene: TRBV19
d_gene: TRBD2
CDR3nt: TGTGCCAGTAGCGGGGGGGCTTTAGGGGAGACCCAGTACTTC
CDR3aa: CASSGGALGETQYF

abundance: .
j_gene: TRBJ1-3
v_gene: TRBV25-1
d_gene: .
CDR3nt: TGTGCCAGCAGAGAGACCGGGTCCCTAAGCCGGAACACCATATATTTT
CDR3aa: CASRETGSLSRNTIYF

abundance: .
j_gene: TRBJ2-2
v_gene: TRBV5-4
d_gene: TRBD2
CDR3nt: TGTGCCAGCAGCGCGACTAGCGGGGGGGCCCTAACCGGGGAGCTGTTTTTT
CDR3aa: CASSATSGGALTGELFF

abundance: .
j_gene: TRBJ1-6
v_gene: TRBV9
d_gene: TRBD1
CDR3nt: TGTGCCAGCAGCGCCGGGACAGGGGGGTCACCCCTCCACTTT
CDR3aa: CASSAGTGGSPLHF

abundance: .
j_gene: TRBJ2-7
v_gene: TRBV2
d_gene: .
CDR3nt: TGTGCCAGCAGGGGCCAGGGTTTCAACGAGCAGTACTTC
CDR3aa: CASRGQGFNEQYF

abundance: .
j_gene: TRBJ1-1
v_gene: TRBV7-9
d_gene: TRBD1
CDR3nt: TGTGCCAGCAGTTCGGGACAGGGGATTTCGGGCACTGAAGCTTTCTTT
CDR3aa: CASSSGQGISGTEAFF

abundance: .
j_gene: TRBJ2-1
v_gene: TRBV25-1
d_gene: TRBD2
CDR3nt: TGTGCCAGCAGTGAGGGGGGGACCATCTACAATGAGCAGTTCTTC
CDR3aa: CASSEGGTIYNEQFF

abundance: .
j_gene: TRBJ2-7
v_gene: TRBV2
d_gene: .
CDR3nt: TGTGCCAGCAGCTGGGGTTCTGGATACGAGCAGTACTTC
CDR3aa: CASSWGSGYEQYF

abundance: .
j_gene: TRBJ1-6
v_gene: TRBV11-2
d_gene: .
CDR3nt: TGTGCCAGCAGCACTAACGGAATTTATAATTCACCCCTCCACTTT
CDR3aa: CASSTNGIYNSPLHF

abundance: .
j_gene: TRBJ2-2
v_gene: TRBV19
d_gene: .
CDR3nt: TGTGCCAGTAGTATAGTGAAGGGACGGGAGCTGTTTTTT
CDR3aa: CASSIVKGRELFF

abundance: .
j_gene: TRBJ1-2
v_gene: TRBV7-2
d_gene: TRBD1
CDR3nt: TGTGCCAGCAGGCTCGCAGGGGGTTCTGGCTACACCTTC
CDR3aa: CASRLAGGSGYTF

abundance: once
j_gene: TRBJ1-2
v_gene: TRBV4-3
d_gene: TRBD1
CDR3nt: TGCGCCAGCAGCCAAACAGGGGGCAATGGCTACACCTTC
CDR3aa: CASSQTGGNGYTF

abundance: .
j_gene: TRBJ1-5
v_gene: TRBV11-2
d_gene: .
CDR3nt: TGTGCCAGCAGCTTAGCGGGGGATCAGCCCCAGCATTTT
CDR3aa: CASSLAGDQPQHF

abundance: .
j_gene: TRBJ1-5
v_gene: TRBV7-2
d_gene: .
CDR3nt: TGTGCCAGCAGCGCTGGGACGTTTAGCAATCAGCCCCAGCATTTT
CDR3aa: CASSAGTFSNQPQHF

abundance: .
j_gene: TRBJ1-1
v_gene: TRBV29-1
d_gene: .
CDR3nt: TGCAGCGGGATTAGGCGGTTCGAAGCTTTCTTT
CDR3aa: CSGIRRFEAFF

abundance: .
j_gene: TRBJ2-3
v_gene: TRBV7-2
d_gene: .
CDR3nt: TGTGCCAGCAGCTTTAAGTCGGGTTTTACAGATACGCAGTATTTT
CDR3aa: CASSFKSGFTDTQYF

abundance: .
j_gene: TRBJ2-3
v_gene: TRBV5-1
d_gene: .
CDR3nt: TGCGCCAGCAACATCCTACAGGGCACAGATACGCAGTATTTT
CDR3aa: CASNILQGTDTQYF

abundance: .
j_gene: TRBJ2-7
v_gene: TRBV5-6
d_gene: .
CDR3nt: TGTGCCAGCACCCCAGGCGGGCGGGACGAGCAGTACTTC
CDR3aa: CASTPGGRDEQYF

abundance: .
j_gene: TRBJ2-1
v_gene: TRBV7-9
d_gene: .
CDR3nt: TGTGCCAGCAGCTTAATCCTGGGAAATGAGCAGTTCTTC
CDR3aa: CASSLILGNEQFF

abundance: .
j_gene: TRBJ1-1
v_gene: TRBV6-5
d_gene: .
CDR3nt: TGTGCCAGCACCACCGACAGCCTTGAAGCTTTCTTT
CDR3aa: CASTTDSLEAFF

abundance: .
j_gene: TRBJ2-3
v_gene: TRBV5-1
d_gene: .
CDR3nt: TGCGCCAGCAGCTCGGCCCGGACGGCAGATACGCAGTATTTT
CDR3aa: CASSSARTADTQYF

abundance: .
j_gene: TRBJ2-3
v_gene: TRBV6-5
d_gene: .
CDR3nt: TGTGCCAGCACCGAACGATCGGGCACAGATACGCAGTATTTT
CDR3aa: CASTERSGTDTQYF

abundance: .
j_gene: TRBJ1-5
v_gene: TRBV2
d_gene: .
CDR3nt: TGTGCCAGCAGTGAAGTCAGGGGAGTTCAGCCCCAGCATTTT
CDR3aa: CASSEVRGVQPQHF

abundance: .
j_gene: TRBJ2-5
v_gene: TRBV5-1
d_gene: TRBD2
CDR3nt: TGCGCCAGCAGCTTACCAGCGGGGATACAAGAGACCCAGTACTTC
CDR3aa: CASSLPAGIQETQYF

abundance: .
j_gene: TRBJ1-2
v_gene: TRBV15
d_gene: .
CDR3nt: TGTGCCACCAGCAGAGGGGGAGACTATGGCTACACCTTC
CDR3aa: CATSRGGDYGYTF

abundance: .
j_gene: TRBJ1-1
v_gene: TRBV7-3
d_gene: .
CDR3nt: TGTGCCAGCAGCTTAACACGGATGAACACTGAAGCTTTCTTT
CDR3aa: CASSLTRMNTEAFF

abundance: .
j_gene: TRBJ1-1
v_gene: TRBV9
d_gene: .
CDR3nt: TGTGCCAGCAGCATGACAGTTACCACTGAAGCTTTCTTT
CDR3aa: CASSMTVTTEAFF

abundance: .
j_gene: TRBJ2-1
v_gene: TRBV5-4
d_gene: TRBD2
CDR3nt: TGTGCCAGCGGAAGTAGAGCGGGGGTTAATGAGCAGTTCTTC
CDR3aa: CASGSRAGVNEQFF

abundance: .
j_gene: TRBJ2-6
v_gene: TRBV7-2
d_gene: .
CDR3nt: TGTGCCAGCAGCTTAGCGGGCCAAGTCTCTGGGGCCAACGTCCTGACTTTC
CDR3aa: CASSLAGQVSGANVLTF

abundance: once
j_gene: TRBJ2-3
v_gene: TRBV25-1
d_gene: .
CDR3nt: TGTGCCAGCAGCCTGGGGGCAGGAACGCAGTATTTT
CDR3aa: CASSLGAGTQYF

abundance: .
j_gene: TRBJ2-7
v_gene: TRBV7-2
d_gene: .
CDR3nt: TGTGCCAGCAGCTTAGCGCCGGGGGCCTCATACGAGCAGTACTTC
CDR3aa: CASSLAPGASYEQYF

abundance: .
j_gene: TRBJ2-3
v_gene: TRBV15
d_gene: .
CDR3nt: TGTGCCACCAGCAGAGGGCCAGGGGATTCAGATACGCAGTATTTT
CDR3aa: CATSRGPGDSDTQYF

abundance: .
j_gene: TRBJ2-1
v_gene: TRBV19
d_gene: .
CDR3nt: TGTGCCAGTAGTTCTGGCTCGGACCCATCTTACAATGAGCAGTTCTTC
CDR3aa: CASSSGSDPSYNEQFF

abundance: once
j_gene: TRBJ2-3
v_gene: TRBV5-8
d_gene: .
CDR3nt: TGTGCCAGCAGCTTGGCTCGGATAACAGATACGCAGTATTTT
CDR3aa: CASSLARITDTQYF

abundance: .
j_gene: TRBJ2-2
v_gene: TRBV5-4
d_gene: TRBD1
CDR3nt: TGTGCCAGCAGCTTGAGGGGACAGGGGGGCACCGGGGAGCTGTTTTTT
CDR3aa: CASSLRGQGGTGELFF

abundance: .
j_gene: TRBJ2-6
v_gene: TRBV27
d_gene: TRBD1
CDR3nt: TGTGCCAGCAGTTACCGACCCAGGGGGCTCCTGACCCCTGGGGCCAACGTCCTGACTTTC
CDR3aa: CASSYRPRGLLTPGANVLTF

abundance: .
j_gene: TRBJ1-1
v_gene: TRBV15
d_gene: .
CDR3nt: TGTGCCACCAGTTTAAGGTCAGGGACTGAAGCTTTCTTT
CDR3aa: CATSLRSGTEAFF

abundance: .
j_gene: TRBJ1-1
v_gene: TRBV27
d_gene: .
CDR3nt: TGTGCCAGCATGGTCTCCCGGGGCGGTACTGAAGCTTTCTTT
CDR3aa: CASMVSRGGTEAFF